This T cell receptor (beta chain) was identified during a study of cytomegalovirus exposure and HLA in healthy donors. Overall study findings and caveats: In an earlier analysis, most TCR beta V segments were productive about 87% or about 30% of the time. In a later analysis, DRB1 alleles had the most associated TCRs; HLA-C alleles the fewest.

About this clone: Antigen specificity is unknown.

The CDR3 is made up of 12 amino acids. The germline gives CDR1 PRHDT, CDR2 FYEKMQ (reference sequence). Trimming stripped 2 bases from V and 8 bases from J, with 9 bases between. In the PCR, 60 Vbeta and 13 Jbeta primers were used. In the study's own analysis: Unique TCR beta chains totaled 65 million to 95 million in a later count, with around 11 million of them shared. TCRdb's copy holds only in-frame clones and misses some; the assay was immunoSEQ multiplex PCR. V, J and clone size derive from that table, while D and trimming were established from the DNA sequence. The table has 75,000 to 100,000 clones, around 71% seen once.

The source material was PBMCs. The TCR comes from a man aged 55 to 70 in good health and CMV-seronegative. The V gene is TRBV13, the J gene TRBJ1-2; D not resolved. The chain's CDR3 is CASSLSGEGYTF. The CDR3, as DNA: TGTGCCAGCAGCTTAAGTGGGGAGGGCTACACCTTC.